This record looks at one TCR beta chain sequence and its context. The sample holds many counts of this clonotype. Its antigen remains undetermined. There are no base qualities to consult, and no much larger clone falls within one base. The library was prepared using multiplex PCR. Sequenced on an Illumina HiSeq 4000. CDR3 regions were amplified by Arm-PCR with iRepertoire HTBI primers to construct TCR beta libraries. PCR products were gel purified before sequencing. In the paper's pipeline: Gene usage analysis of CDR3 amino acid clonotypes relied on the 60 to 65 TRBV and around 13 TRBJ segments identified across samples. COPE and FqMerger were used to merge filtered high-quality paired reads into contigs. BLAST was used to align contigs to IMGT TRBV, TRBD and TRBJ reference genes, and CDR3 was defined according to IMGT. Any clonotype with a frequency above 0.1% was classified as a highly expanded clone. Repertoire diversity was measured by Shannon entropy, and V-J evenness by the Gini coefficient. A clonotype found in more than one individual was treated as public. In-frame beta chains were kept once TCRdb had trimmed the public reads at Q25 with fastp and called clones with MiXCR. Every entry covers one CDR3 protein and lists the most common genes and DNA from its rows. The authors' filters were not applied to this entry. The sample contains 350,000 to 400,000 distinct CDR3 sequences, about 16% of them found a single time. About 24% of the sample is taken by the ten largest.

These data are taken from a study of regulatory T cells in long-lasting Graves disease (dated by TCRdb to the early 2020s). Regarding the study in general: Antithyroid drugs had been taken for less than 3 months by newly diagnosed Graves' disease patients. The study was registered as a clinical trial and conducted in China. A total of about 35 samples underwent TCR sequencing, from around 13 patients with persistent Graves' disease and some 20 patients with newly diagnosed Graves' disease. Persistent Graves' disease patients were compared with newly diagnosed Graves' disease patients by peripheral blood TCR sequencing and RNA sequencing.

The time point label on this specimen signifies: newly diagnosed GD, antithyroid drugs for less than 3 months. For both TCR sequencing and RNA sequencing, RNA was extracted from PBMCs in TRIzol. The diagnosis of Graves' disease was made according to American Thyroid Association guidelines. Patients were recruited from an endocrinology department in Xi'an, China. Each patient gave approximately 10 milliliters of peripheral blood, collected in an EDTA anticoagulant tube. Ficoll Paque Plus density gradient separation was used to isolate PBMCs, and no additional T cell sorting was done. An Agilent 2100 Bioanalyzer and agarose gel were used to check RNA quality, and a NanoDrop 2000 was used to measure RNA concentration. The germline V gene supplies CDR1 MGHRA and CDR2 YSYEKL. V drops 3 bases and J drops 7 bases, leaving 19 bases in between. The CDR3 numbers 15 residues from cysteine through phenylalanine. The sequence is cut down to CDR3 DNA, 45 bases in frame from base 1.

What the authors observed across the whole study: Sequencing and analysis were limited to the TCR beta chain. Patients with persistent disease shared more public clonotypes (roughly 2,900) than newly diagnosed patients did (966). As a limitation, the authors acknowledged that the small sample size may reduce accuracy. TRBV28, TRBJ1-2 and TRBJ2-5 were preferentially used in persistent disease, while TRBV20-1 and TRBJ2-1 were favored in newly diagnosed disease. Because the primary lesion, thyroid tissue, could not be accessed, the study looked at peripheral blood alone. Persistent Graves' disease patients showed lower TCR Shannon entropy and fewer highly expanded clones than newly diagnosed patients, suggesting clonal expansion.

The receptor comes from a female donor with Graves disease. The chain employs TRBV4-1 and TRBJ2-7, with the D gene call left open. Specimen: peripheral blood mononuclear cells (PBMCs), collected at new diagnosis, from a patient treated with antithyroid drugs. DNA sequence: TGCGCCAGCAGCCATGGGGTTTTTCGGTTCCCTGAGCAGTACTTC. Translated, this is CASSHGVFRFPEQYF.